The 30 T cell receptor beta chains presented below share a single source sample, sequenced in a study of graft-versus-host responses after intestinal transplantation (dated by TCRdb to about 2021). These receptors' antigens are unknown. The time point label, read with the paper, signifies: cells obtained before transplantation from donor or recipient. Library creation used the immunoSEQ multiplex PCR assay. As stored in TCRdb, this immuneACCESS dataset retains in-frame rearrangements with V and J assigned. A fraction of the clones does not appear; measured against another copy, unresolved V genes explain less than half of the discrepancy, and the remainder lacks a known reason. A total of fewer than 95,000 clones appear in this sample, 90% to 95% of them only once. The ten largest clones capture roughly 0.49% of the sample. The material was unstimulated CD8+ T cells sorted from spleen or lymph node cells, obtained before intestinal transplant. The receptors were gathered from a human donor who received an intestinal transplant.

This clone was detected only once. The chain links TRBV4-1 to TRBJ2-1, with D tentatively TRBD2 (5 bases). CDR3 length equals 14 residues. Trimming took off 4 bases at V and 5 bases at J, with 12 bases between the two ends. Germline V lookup: CDR1 MGHRA, CDR2 YSYEKL. CDR3 loop: CASSLGVMDNEQFF. CDR3 coding DNA: TGCGCCAGCAGCCTCGGGGTGATGGACAATGAGCAGTTCTTC.

The chain combines TRBV5-1 with TRBJ1-2, with D maybe TRBD1 (6 bases). This CDR3 contains 14 residues. Per germline, CDR1 SGHRS and CDR2 YFSETQ. Trimming left V 4 bases short and J 4 bases short, with 14 bases between. The CDR3 loop is CASSAGTYSYGYTF. CDR3 nucleotide sequence: TGCGCCAGCAGCGCCGGGACATACTCCTATGGCTACACCTTC.

This clone was detected only once. V is TRBV5-6 and J is TRBJ2-2; a weak D match, TRBD1 (6 bases). Per germline, CDR1 SGHDT and CDR2 YYEEEE. CDR3 length: 14 residues. V lost 0 bases and J 7 bases, leaving 10 bases between the germline ends. The CDR3 sequence is CASSLETGFGELFF. The CDR3 nucleotides read TGTGCCAGCAGCTTGGAAACAGGGTTCGGGGAGCTGTTTTTT.

The J gene is TRBJ1-1, the V gene TRBV4-1, with a possible D match to TRBD1 (5 bases). The V end was cut by 4 bases, the J end by 1 base, with 13 bases between. CDR3 size: 15 residues. From germline, CDR1 is MGHRA and CDR2 YSYEKL. The CDR3 loop reads CASSLGTEGNTEAFF. CDR3 DNA sequence: TGCGCCAGCAGCCTAGGGACTGAGGGGAACACTGAAGCTTTCTTT.

This rearrangement joins TRBV19 to TRBJ2-7; possibly TRBD2 for D (6 bases). Germline-derived CDR1 and CDR2 are LNHDA and SQIVND (reference sequence). V lost 5 bases, J lost 5 bases, and 28 bases lay in between. The CDR3 is 18 residues long. The DNA for the CDR3 is TGTGCCAGTAGTCCCCATGGAGGGAGAGACGCTGTAAGCAACGAGCAGTACTTC. It translates to CASSPHGGRDAVSNEQYF.

This clone has a single count. The chain uses TRBV25-1 and TRBJ2-7; D is possibly TRBD1 (6 bases). The ends were cut back, 5 bases at V and 2 bases at J, with 13 bases in the middle. The CDR3 covers 14 residues. CDR1 is MGHDK and CDR2 is SYGVNS in the germline V gene. The CDR3 region is CASSLQGSAYEQYF. DNA for the CDR3: TGTGCCAGCAGTCTACAGGGCAGCGCCTACGAGCAGTACTTC.

The chain links TRBV18 to TRBJ1-1, with TRBD1 as a possible D gene (5 bases). The CDR3 contains 16 residues. In germline, CDR1 is KGHSH, CDR2 LQKENI. The V end was cut by 5 bases, the J end by 0 bases, with 16 bases between. CDR3 region: CASSSQGGNMNTEAFF. In nucleotides, the CDR3 is TGTGCCAGCTCAAGTCAGGGAGGTAACATGAACACTGAAGCTTTCTTT. The variable domain in full, with the rest retrieved from reference TRBV18 and TRBJ1-1, is NAGVMQNPRHLVRRRGQEARLRCSPMKGHSHVYWYRQLPEEGLKFMVYLQKENIIDESGMPKERFSAEFPKEGPSILRIQQVVRGDSAAYFCASSSQGGNMNTEAFFGQGTRLTVV.

This chain uses TRBV4-1 with TRBJ2-7; tentatively, D is TRBD2 (6 bases). The length of the CDR3 is 16 residues. The germline V gene has CDR1 MGHRA and CDR2 YSYEKL. Trimming left V 4 bases short and J 2 bases short, with 18 bases between. The CDR3 sequence: CASSPRAGPNPYEQYF. In nucleotides, the CDR3 is TGCGCCAGCAGCCCCAGGGCGGGACCCAATCCCTACGAGCAGTACTTC.

This clone has only one observation. This rearrangement joins TRBV7-9 to TRBJ2-7, with TRBD1 as a possible D gene (5 bases). CDR1 SEHNR and CDR2 FQNEAQ come from the germline V gene (reference sequence). Trimming pared 1 base from V and 1 base from J, leaving 11 bases between. CDR3 size: 15 residues. CDR3 sequence (DNA): TGTGCCAGCAGCTTAGGACAGTTCGTGTCCTACGAGCAGTACTTC. Translating gives CASSLGQFVSYEQYF. The full variable domain, completed using reference TRBV7-9 and TRBJ2-7, is DTGVSQNPRHKITKRGQNVTFRCDPISEHNRLYWYRQTLGQGPEFLTYFQNEAQLEKSRLLSDRFSAERPKGSFSTLEIQRTEQGDSAMYLCASSLGQFVSYEQYFGPGTRLTVT.

The genes are TRBV28 and TRBJ2-7; D is unclear. This CDR3 is built from 12 residues. CDR1 MDHEN and CDR2 SYDVKM come from the germline V gene. V was shortened by 8 bases and J by 2 bases, with 10 bases between the two germline ends. CDR3 protein: CASAGGAYEQYF. In nucleotides, the CDR3 is TGTGCCAGCGCCGGTGGAGCCTACGAGCAGTACTTC.

V and J are TRBV27 and TRBJ1-5; D remains ambiguous. Trimming shortened V by 6 bases and J by 4 bases, and 13 bases separated the two germline ends. Germline CDR1 reads MNHEY; CDR2 reads SMNVEV (reference sequence). The CDR3 length is 14 residues. CDR3 in DNA: TGTGCCAGCAGCGGACTGCTCCCTAATCAGCCCCAGCATTTT. Protein sequence: CASSGLLPNQPQHF.

The gene calls are TRBV6-6 and TRBJ1-1, with no clear D. There are 10 residues in the CDR3. The germline gives CDR1 MNHNY, CDR2 SVGAGI (reference sequence). Here the CDR3 DNA reads TGTGCTCAGATGAACACTGAAGCTTTCTTT. It yields the protein CAQMNTEAFF.

The chain uses TRBV29-1 and TRBJ1-2; D call uncertain. This CDR3 is 14 amino acids long. Trimming took off 4 bases at V and 4 bases at J, with 16 bases between the two ends. The V gene's germline CDR1 is SQVTM and CDR2 ANQGSEA. The CDR3 reads CSVANSARGYGYTF. The CDR3 DNA sequence: TGCAGCGTTGCTAACTCTGCCCGGGGCTATGGCTACACCTTC.

V gene TRBV28 combines with J gene TRBJ1-2, with a weak D call TRBD1 (6 bases). Germline V gene sequence: CDR1 MDHEN, CDR2 SYDVKM. This CDR3 contains 15 residues. V was cut by 6 bases and J by 7 bases, with 21 bases left in between. The CDR3 region is CASSPQWGGQGGYTF. DNA of the CDR3: TGTGCCAGCAGCCCACAATGGGGGGGCCAAGGTGGCTACACCTTC.

The genes are TRBV7-8 and TRBJ2-5; D perhaps matches TRBD2 (5 bases). CDR3 length equals 16 residues. The V gene lost 2 bases and the J gene lost 2 bases, with 15 bases spanning the gap. CDR1 and CDR2 (germline): SGHVS, FQNEAQ. The CDR3, as DNA: TGTGCCAGCAGCTTATTCCTGGCGGGCGGACAAGAGACCCAGTACTTC. Translation: CASSLFLAGGQETQYF. Full variable domain (remainder filled in from reference TRBV7-8 and TRBJ2-5): GAGVSQSPRYKVAKRGQDVALRCDPISGHVSLFWYQQALGQGPEFLTYFQNEAQLDKSGLPSDRFFAERPEGSVSTLKIQRTQQEDSAVYLCASSLFLAGGQETQYFGPGTRLLVL.

The J gene is TRBJ2-7, the V gene TRBV27, with D perhaps TRBD2 (6 bases). Per the germline V gene, CDR1 is MNHEY and CDR2 is SMNVEV (reference sequence). The CDR3 has 15 residues. Trimming took off 3 bases at V and 3 bases at J, with 15 bases between the two ends. CDR3 loop: CASSFQVGGGYEQYF. The DNA of the CDR3 is TGTGCCAGCAGTTTTCAAGTGGGAGGAGGCTACGAGCAGTACTTC.

J is TRBJ2-7 and V is TRBV5-4, with D perhaps matching TRBD2 (6 bases). The germline CDR1 and CDR2 sequences are SGHNT and YYREEE (reference sequence). Deletions cut 4 bases from V and 5 bases from J, with 13 bases between. CDR3 length equals 13 residues. Here the CDR3 DNA reads TGTGCCAGCAGCCCGGGACTTCTCGACGAGCAGTACTTC. Translated: CASSPGLLDEQYF.

This clone was seen just once. The V gene is TRBV27, the J gene TRBJ2-7; 7 positions agree with TRBD2. After removal of 0 bases from V and 7 bases from J, the junction contained 9 bases not matched to a gene. The germline V gene has CDR1 MNHEY and CDR2 SMNVEV (reference sequence). The CDR3 length is 15 residues. Here the CDR3 reads CASSLSALPGGEQYF. The DNA for the CDR3 is TGTGCCAGCAGTTTATCCGCCCTCCCCGGGGGGGAGCAGTACTTC.

The chain recombines TRBV18 with TRBJ2-7; TRBD1 aligns across 10 bases. V gave up 4 bases and J gave up 7 bases; unmatched junction bases: 10. The CDR3 covers 15 residues. Germline V gives CDR1 KGHSH, CDR2 LQKENI. CDR3 in amino acids: CASSLAEGQGREQYF. CDR3 DNA sequence: TGTGCCAGCTCACTAGCCGAGGGACAGGGGAGGGAGCAGTACTTC.

The rearrangement links TRBV9 to TRBJ2-3; D is perhaps TRBD2 (7 bases). From germline, CDR1 is SGDLS and CDR2 YYNGEE. The CDR3 sequence is 19 residues long. V lost 1 base and J lost 3, with 24 bases in between. The CDR3 DNA reads as TGTGCCAGCAGCGTACGGGGTATGGGGGGGGCCCTAACAACAGATACGCAGTATTTT. Protein: CASSVRGMGGALTTDTQYF.

The chain employs TRBV7-2 and TRBJ2-5; maybe TRBD2 (5 bases). This CDR3 has 13 amino acids. V was cut by 5 bases and J by 1 base, with 8 bases left in between. Germline CDR1 SGHTA, CDR2 FQGNSA. This CDR3 reads CASSPEGQETQYF. The DNA for the CDR3 is TGTGCCAGCAGCCCTGAGGGCCAAGAGACCCAGTACTTC. The variable domain in full, completed from reference TRBV7-2 and TRBJ2-5, reads GAGVSQSPSNKVTEKGKDVELRCDPISGHTALYWYRQSLGQGLEFLIYFQGNSAPDKSGLPSDRFSAERTGGSVSTLTIQRTQQEDSAVYLCASSPEGQETQYFGPGTRLLVL.

The chain combines TRBV2 with TRBJ1-5; D gene uncertain. Germline values: CDR1 SNHLY, CDR2 FYNNEI. V lost 2 bases and J lost 2, with 7 bases in between. CDR3 length: 14 amino acids. CDR3 bases: TGTGCCAGCAGTGAACGCGGGGGCAATCAGCCCCAGCATTTT. Translation gives CASSERGGNQPQHF. Drawing the rest from reference TRBV2 and TRBJ1-5, the complete variable domain is EPEVTQTPSHQVTQMGQEVILRCVPISNHLYFYWYRQILGQKVEFLVSFYNNEISEKSEIFDDQFSVERPDGSNFTLKIRSTKLEDSAMYFCASSERGGNQPQHFGDGTRLSIL.

This sequence joins TRBV11-2 and TRBJ2-7; 7 nucleotides line up with TRBD1. V trimming: 1 base; J trimming: 4 bases; junction bases outside the gene matches: 7. From germline, CDR1 is SGHAT and CDR2 FQNNGV. The CDR3 has 15 amino acids. CDR3 bases: TGTGCCAGCAGCTTAGGGGCAGGGGGTGGTTACGAGCAGTACTTC. Protein: CASSLGAGGGYEQYF.

This rearrangement joins TRBV30 to TRBJ2-1, with TRBD2 matching 10 bases. V lost 7 bases, J lost 7 bases, and 7 bases stayed unmatched. CDR3 size: 13 residues. Per germline, CDR1 GTSNPN and CDR2 SVGIG (reference sequence). This CDR3 reads CASGLAEGNEQFF. The CDR3 coding sequence is TGTGCCTCCGGACTAGCGGAGGGAAATGAGCAGTTCTTC.

The gene calls are TRBV7-3 and TRBJ2-2; maybe TRBD1 (5 bases). This CDR3 is built from 18 residues. Per the germline V gene, CDR1 is SGHTA and CDR2 is FQGTGA. Trimming pared 1 base from V and 1 base from J, leaving 16 bases between. In DNA, the CDR3 is TGTGCCAGCAGCTTAAATGTTATACAGGCGATGAACACCGGGGAGCTGTTTTTT. Amino acids: CASSLNVIQAMNTGELFF.

J is TRBJ2-7 and V is TRBV15, with D perhaps TRBD1 (5 bases). Trimming pared 8 bases from V and 5 bases from J, leaving 13 bases between. The CDR3 is 12 amino acids. Germline CDR1 is LNHNV and CDR2 is YYDKDF (reference sequence). The DNA for the CDR3 is TGTGCCACCGAAGGGGCACCCCACGAGCAGTACTTC. Its translation is CATEGAPHEQYF.

This clone was recorded once. The rearrangement links TRBV7-2 to TRBJ2-7, with D maybe TRBD1 (5 bases). V gave up 0 bases and J gave up 6 bases, with 6 bases separating them. There are 12 residues in the CDR3. CDR1 is SGHTA, CDR2 FQGNSA, per germline. The CDR3 coding sequence is TGTGCCAGCAGCTTAGCAGGGGCCGAGCAGTACTTC. This sequence encodes CASSLAGAEQYF.

In nucleotides, the CDR3 is TGTGCCAGCAGCTTGGGAGGGGGCTGGAAAGAGACCCAGTACTTC. Protein: CASSLGGGWKETQYF. This chain links TRBV5-4 with TRBJ2-5; TRBD1 aligns across 7 bases. Germline CDR1 SGHNT, CDR2 YYREEE (reference sequence). The CDR3 has 15 amino acids. V shed 0 bases and J 3 bases; nucleotides not matched to a gene: 5. The whole variable domain, remainder taken from reference TRBV5-4 and TRBJ2-5, is ETGVTQSPTHLIKTRGQQVTLRCSSQSGHNTVSWYQQALGQGPQFIFQYYREEENGRGNFPPRFSGLQFPNYSSELNVNALELDDSALYLCASSLGGGWKETQYFGPGTRLLVL.

The CDR3 DNA is TGTGCCAGCACTCCGACAGGTTCCTACGAGCAGTACTTC. Translating gives CASTPTGSYEQYF. This sequence joins TRBV6-1 and TRBJ2-7, with D perhaps TRBD1 (6 bases). The length of the CDR3 is 13 residues. Trimming stripped 7 bases from V and 1 base from J, with 11 bases between. Germline V gene sequence: CDR1 MNHNS, CDR2 SASEGT.

The chain recombines TRBV5-6 with TRBJ2-7; 7 bases map to TRBD2. Germline loops: CDR1 SGHDT, CDR2 YYEEEE. V was clipped by 0 bases and J by 5 bases; unmatched bases: 2. CDR3 size: 13 residues. The CDR3 protein is CASSLGGGNEQYF. For the CDR3, the DNA is TGTGCCAGCAGCTTGGGGGGGGGAAACGAGCAGTACTTC.